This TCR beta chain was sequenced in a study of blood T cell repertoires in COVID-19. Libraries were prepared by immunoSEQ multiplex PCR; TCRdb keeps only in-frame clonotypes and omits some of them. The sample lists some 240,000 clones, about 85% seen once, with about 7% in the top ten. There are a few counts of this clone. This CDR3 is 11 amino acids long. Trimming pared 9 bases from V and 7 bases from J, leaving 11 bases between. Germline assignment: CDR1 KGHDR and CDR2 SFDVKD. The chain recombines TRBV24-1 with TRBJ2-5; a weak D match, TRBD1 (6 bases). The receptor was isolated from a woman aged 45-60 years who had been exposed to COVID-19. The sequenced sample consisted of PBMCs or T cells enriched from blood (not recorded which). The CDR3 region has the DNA TGTGCCACCTCCGTAGGGGGGACCCAGTACTTC. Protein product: CATSVGGTQYF.